This entry concerns a single T cell receptor (beta chain). A far more abundant clone sits one base away, making this likely a read error. The CDR3 spans 13 residues. Trimming took 2 bases from V and 10 from J, leaving 12 bases between them. CDR1 SGHTA and CDR2 FQGNSA come from the germline V gene. The data were taken from a study of low-dose radiotherapy and immunotherapy resistance in tumors. About the research overall: Dosing for Cohort 2 consisted of 1 Gy per fraction every two weeks, reaching a total of 13 Gy over 26 weeks.

TRAV- and TRBV-specific primers primed first-strand cDNA, covering alpha and beta chains. TCR amplification used 20 to 25 PCR cycles, a constant-region primer and a V-primer adapter. The mRNA which had been isolated was amplified by in vitro transcription. Using its own MiXCR run on the reads, TCRdb lists one record per CDR3 protein. Among under 75,000 distinct CDR3 sequences listed, about 25% were seen once. Indicated time point: after trial treatment. Treatment of the sample: LDRT plus nivolumab, ipilimumab, low-dose cyclophosphamide and aspirin (RACIN trial). The receptor comes from a male donor with prostate cancer. The chain uses TRBV7-2 and TRBJ2-1; D not resolved. The source material was PBMCs, sampled after low-dose radiotherapy plus immunotherapy. This CDR3 is CASSLLLTYEQFF. The CDR3 region has the DNA TGTGCCAGCAGCTTATTGCTCACCTACGAGCAGTTCTTC.